These 26 T cell receptor beta chains were all obtained from the same sample, sequenced in a study of OX40 agonist ivuxolimab in advanced cancers. TCRdb keeps only in-frame clones here, not all; method: immunoSEQ multiplex PCR. Of 65,000 to 75,000 clones listed, roughly nine tenths are singletons. Sample: CD4+ or CD8+ T cells sorted from blood, taken in a trial of the OX40 agonist ivuxolimab. These receptor sequences come from an adult with an advanced solid tumor such as melanoma, head and neck, liver or kidney cancer.

The CDR3 region is CASSLSAGDGETQYF. In DNA form, the CDR3 reads TGTGCCAGCAGCTTAAGCGCGGGGGACGGAGAGACCCAGTACTTC. This chain connects TRBV7-6 to TRBJ2-5; TRBD2 matches 7 bases. Germline CDR1 reads SGHVS; CDR2 reads FNYEAQ. The CDR3 totals 15 residues. The ends lost 2 bases at V and 4 bases at J; junction bases unmatched: 7.

To note about this clone: One end of the junction is discordant with germline, which a read error may explain. The V and J genes are TRBV7-7 and TRBJ2-5, with 11 bases matching TRBD2. Germline CDR1 SSHAT, CDR2 FNYEAQ (reference sequence). This CDR3 is 16 amino acids long. The CDR3 sequence: CASSLVVAGGPETQYF. CDR3 nucleotides: TGTGCTAGCAGCTTAGTGGTAGCGGGGGGGCCGGAGACCCAGTACTTC. Together with reference TRBV7-7 and TRBJ2-5, the CDR3 gives the full variable domain: GAGVSQSPRYKVTKRGQDVTLRCDPISSHATLYWYQQALGQGPEFLTYFNYEAQPDKSGLPSDRFSAERPEGSISTLTIQRTEQRDSAMYRCASSLVVAGGPETQYFGPGTRLLVL.

The chain employs TRBV18 and TRBJ2-3, with 9 bases fitting TRBD2. V lost 5 bases to trimming and J lost 2 bases; unmatched junction nucleotides: 5. The CDR3 covers 15 residues. CDR1 and CDR2 from the germline V gene are KGHSH and LQKENI. This chain's CDR3 is CASSFSGGLTDTQYF. Here the CDR3 DNA reads TGTGCCAGCTCATTTAGCGGGGGCCTCACAGATACGCAGTATTTT.

The chain links TRBV11-2 to TRBJ2-1; a possible D gene is TRBD1 (6 bases). Trimming took off 0 bases at V and 5 bases at J, with 11 bases between the two ends. The CDR3 loop spans 15 amino acids. The V gene's germline CDR1 is SGHAT and CDR2 FQNNGV. The CDR3, as DNA: TGTGCCAGCAGCTTAGAGGGTGGGACACACAATGAGCAGTTCTTC. Protein: CASSLEGGTHNEQFF.

The chain recombines TRBV7-9 with TRBJ2-7, with D possibly being TRBD1 (6 bases). Germline loops: CDR1 SEHNR, CDR2 FQNEAQ (reference sequence). V was shortened by 4 bases and J by 3 bases, with 13 bases between the two germline ends. The CDR3 has 14 amino acids. CDR3 residues: CASSSVGHRYEQYF. The CDR3 DNA reads as TGTGCCAGCAGCTCGGTGGGACACCGCTACGAGCAGTACTTC.

The chain has TRBV9 and TRBJ2-3, with 7 bases identical to TRBD2. The CDR3 contains 19 residues. CDR1 and CDR2 (germline): SGDLS, YYNGEE. Trimming removed 5 bases from V and 1 base from J; junction bases left unmatched: 19. In nucleotides, the CDR3 is TGTGCCAGCAGGGCCGGGACTACCTTGATATCTTCAGGCACAGATACGCAGTATTTT. It yields the protein CASRAGTTLISSGTDTQYF.

The chain links TRBV5-1 to TRBJ2-3; unclear D gene. The germline V gene encodes CDR1 SGHRS and CDR2 YFSETQ. Trimming cost V 4 bases and J 0 bases, with 9 bases left between them. The CDR3 sequence is 14 residues long. In DNA form, the CDR3 reads TGCGCCAGCAGCCCTGGACGGAGCACAGATACGCAGTATTTT. This codes for CASSPGRSTDTQYF.

The sample holds a few counts of this clone. V gene TRBV30 combines with J gene TRBJ2-7, with 10 bases lining up with TRBD1. Trimming removed 0 bases from V and 3 bases from J; junction bases left unmatched: 2. The CDR3 spans 14 residues. Germline assignment: CDR1 GTSNPN and CDR2 SVGIG (reference sequence). The CDR3, as DNA: TGTGCCTGGAGTGTCTGGGACAGGGGCTACGAGCAGTACTTC. Translated: CAWSVWDRGYEQYF.

The table lists this clone with a few counts. V gene TRBV6-1 combines with J gene TRBJ1-5; D call uncertain. The CDR3 has 16 residues. V gave up 3 bases and J gave up 0 bases, with 12 bases separating them. The germline CDR1 and CDR2 sequences are MNHNS and SASEGT. DNA of the CDR3: TGTGCCAGCAGTGACTTGGCAGGCACTAGCAATCAGCCCCAGCATTTT. Its protein product is CASSDLAGTSNQPQHF.

This clone showed up just a few times. The rearrangement uses TRBV6-5 and TRBJ1-3; unclear D gene. Germline-derived CDR1 and CDR2 are MNHEY and SVGAGI. CDR3 length: 15 residues. Trimming removed 6 bases from V and 4 bases from J, with 16 bases in between. The DNA for the CDR3 is TGTGCCAGCAGACCCGCGAGTATGGTCGGAAACACCATATATTTT. Translated: CASRPASMVGNTIYF.

In its sample, this clone was seen a few times. The chain combines TRBV10-3 with TRBJ2-4, with D perhaps TRBD1 or TRBD2 (6 bases each). CDR3 length equals 16 residues. Trimming took 6 bases from V and 1 from J, leaving 16 bases between them. The germline CDR1 and CDR2 sequences are ENHRY and SYGVKD. In DNA, the CDR3 is TGTGCCATCAGCCGGGGGCTAGAACTGGCCAAAAACATTCAGTACTTC. Its translation is CAISRGLELAKNIQYF.

The CDR3: CASRATGGEPQHF. CDR3 coding DNA: TGTGCCAGCAGGGCGACAGGGGGGGAGCCCCAGCATTTT. This chain connects TRBV6-1 to TRBJ1-5, with TRBD1 matching 9 bases. Germline lookup yields CDR1 MNHNS and CDR2 SASEGT. J gave up 8 bases and V 6 bases, and 5 bases lay outside the gene matches. This CDR3 region has 13 residues.

The chain is built from TRBV7-2 and TRBJ2-7; maybe TRBD1 (5 bases). The CDR3 extends over 13 amino acids. Trimming shortened V by 5 bases and J by 3 bases, and 11 bases separated the two germline ends. The germline CDR1 and CDR2 sequences are SGHTA and FQGNSA. The CDR3 sequence is CASSPQTGYEQYF. CDR3 nucleotide sequence: TGTGCCAGCAGCCCGCAAACAGGCTACGAGCAGTACTTC.

This chain links TRBV4-1 with TRBJ1-2; a possible D gene is TRBD1 (6 bases). Trimming stripped 0 bases from V and 3 bases from J, with 11 bases between. This CDR3 comprises 15 residues. Germline V gene sequence: CDR1 MGHRA, CDR2 YSYEKL. This CDR3 is CASSQDQGFYYGYTF. The CDR3 coding sequence is TGCGCCAGCAGCCAAGACCAGGGGTTTTACTATGGCTACACCTTC.

The table lists this clone with a count of one. The V gene is TRBV4-2, the J gene TRBJ1-6; 7 nucleotides match TRBD1. The trim removed 0 bases at V and 9 bases at J, leaving 5 bases unmatched. Germline-derived CDR1 and CDR2 are LGHNA and YNFKEQ. CDR3 size: 15 residues. The CDR3 DNA reads TGTGCCAGCAGCCAAGACAGGGGGGGAATTTCACCCCTCCACTTT. Its translation: CASSQDRGGISPLHF.

This clone was recorded only once. The rearrangement joins TRBV20-1 to TRBJ2-7; D call uncertain. Germline lookup yields CDR1 DFQATT and CDR2 SNEGSKA (reference sequence). The CDR3 covers 11 residues. Written as DNA, the CDR3 is TGCAGCGCAAAGACGCCCTACGAGCAGTACTTC. Protein product: CSAKTPYEQYF.

The rearrangement uses TRBV7-9 and TRBJ2-5; maybe TRBD2 (5 bases). The CDR3 is 13 residues long. Between the trimmed V and J ends, which lost 3 bases and 1 base, there was a span of 6 bases. Per the germline V gene, CDR1 is SEHNR and CDR2 is FQNEAQ (reference sequence). Written as DNA, the CDR3 is TGTGCCAGCAGCTTCGAGGGCCAAGAGACCCAGTACTTC. Protein sequence: CASSFEGQETQYF.

This rearrangement joins TRBV5-4 to TRBJ1-2; 8 positions agree with TRBD1. V shed 3 bases and J 4 bases; nucleotides not matched to a gene: 5. CDR1 and CDR2 (germline): SGHNT, YYREEE (reference sequence). The CDR3 sequence is 14 residues long. CDR3 amino acids: CASSYPDRGYGYTF. The CDR3 nucleotides are TGTGCCAGCAGCTACCCCGACAGGGGCTATGGCTACACCTTC. The full variable domain, its missing parts supplied by reference TRBV5-4 and TRBJ1-2, is ETGVTQSPTHLIKTRGQQVTLRCSSQSGHNTVSWYQQALGQGPQFIFQYYREEENGRGNFPPRFSGLQFPNYSSELNVNALELDDSALYLCASSYPDRGYGYTFGSGTRLTVV.

This chain connects TRBV5-4 to TRBJ2-1; D possibly corresponds to TRBD1 (6 bases). Deletions cut 1 base from V and 8 bases from J, with 10 bases between. Germline assignment: CDR1 SGHNT and CDR2 YYREEE (reference sequence). This CDR3 contains 13 residues. CDR3 nucleotide sequence: TGTGCCAGCAGCTTGCCCACAGGGTATGAGCAGTTCTTC. Its translation is CASSLPTGYEQFF.

V is TRBV19 and J is TRBJ2-5, with 7 bases lining up with TRBD2. Trimming cost V 8 bases and J 1 base; bases outside gene matches: 13. The V gene's germline CDR1 is LNHDA and CDR2 SQIVND (reference sequence). The CDR3 contains 16 residues. The CDR3 sequence is CASRGTRAGFQETQYF. The CDR3 DNA is TGTGCCAGTCGGGGCACTAGAGCGGGATTCCAAGAGACCCAGTACTTC.

A single count supports this clone. The chain employs TRBV4-2 and TRBJ2-1; the D gene is possibly TRBD2 (6 bases). The CDR3 is 16 amino acids. The germline V gene encodes CDR1 LGHNA and CDR2 YNFKEQ. Trimming took off 4 bases at V and 0 bases at J, with 13 bases between the two ends. The CDR3 is CASSPVAGSSYNEQFF. In DNA, the CDR3 is TGTGCCAGCAGCCCTGTTGCGGGGAGCTCCTACAATGAGCAGTTCTTC.

J is TRBJ2-7 and V is TRBV11-2; 11 bases match TRBD1. CDR1 and CDR2 from the germline V gene are SGHAT and FQNNGV. The V and J ends lost 3 bases and 3 bases, in that order; junction bases with no gene match: 7. CDR3 length: 16 amino acids. CDR3 region: CASSFYFGTGGYEQYF. Written as DNA, the CDR3 is TGTGCCAGCAGCTTTTACTTCGGGACAGGGGGCTACGAGCAGTACTTC.

CDR3 DNA: TGTGCCTGGTATTCTGGGGCAGTGAGGACCGGGGAGCTGTTTTTT. Amino acid sequence: CAWYSGAVRTGELFF. The J gene is TRBJ2-2, the V gene TRBV30, with D tentatively TRBD1 (5 bases). The ends were cut back, 5 bases at V and 5 bases at J, with 18 bases in the middle. The CDR3 is 15 amino acids. Germline CDR1 GTSNPN, CDR2 SVGIG (reference sequence).

This chain joins TRBV6-6 and TRBJ1-5; possible D gene TRBD1, 5 bases. Germline V gene lookup returns CDR1 MNHNY and CDR2 SVGAGI (reference sequence). Trimming took 7 bases from V and 3 from J, leaving 10 bases between them. CDR3 length: 13 amino acids. The CDR3 region is CASTPRDNQPQHF. In DNA, the CDR3 is TGTGCCAGCACCCCCAGGGACAATCAGCCCCAGCATTTT.

The chain's CDR3 is CASSPIQGDEQYF. The CDR3 DNA reads TGTGCCAGCTCACCAATCCAAGGAGATGAGCAGTACTTC. The chain employs TRBV18 and TRBJ2-7; D unresolved. Germline CDR1 is KGHSH and CDR2 is LQKENI. The CDR3 has 13 residues. Trimming left V 2 bases short and J 7 bases short, with 12 bases between.

This chain joins TRBV7-8 and TRBJ1-1; 7 positions match TRBD1. CDR1 is SGHVS and CDR2 is FQNEAQ in the germline V gene. With V trimmed by 5 bases and J by 0 bases, 3 bases remained unmatched. CDR3 length equals 14 residues. CDR3 nucleotide sequence: TGTGCCAGCAGCCGGGACAGACTGAACACTGAAGCTTTCTTT. It translates to CASSRDRLNTEAFF.